The rows below give T cell receptor beta chains drawn from one sample of a study of T-cell reconstitution after alpha-beta-depleted transplantation in children. Each CDR3 protein gets one entry after TCRdb re-called the PCR reads with MiXCR. The table records approximately 520,000 distinct CDR3 sequences, around 10% of them present only once. Sample: PBMCs, mostly from graft donor cells, taken 180 days after TCRalphabeta/CD19-depleted stem cell transplant. These receptors were collected from a female patient aged 2-9 years who had a stem cell transplant for aplastic anemia, so the T cells may come from the graft donor. The CDR3 runs from the conserved cysteine through the conserved F or W. D genes are given only for firm matches. Size tells how often a clone was seen (once, few, many) or the class of an expanded clone, and some rows leave it out.

TRBV20-1	NA	few	TRBJ2-7	TGCAGTGCTATAGATGCCCCCGGGGTTCCCACCTACGAGCAGTACTTC	CSAIDAPGVPTYEQYF
TRBV28	TRBD2	few	TRBJ2-7	TGTGCCAGCAGTTTAGAGTCAGCGGGGGCCTACGAGCAGTACTTC	CASSLESAGAYEQYF
TRBV29-1	NA	few	TRBJ1-2	TGCAGCGTTGCGAGACATAAAATTCTCGGCTACACCTTC	CSVARHKILGYTF
TRBV12-3/TRBV12-4	NA	few	TRBJ1-4	TGTGCCAGCAGTGCCTCGACACGGCCGGAGGGGCAACTAGGTGAAAAACTGTTTTTT	CASSASTRPEGQLGEKLFF
TRBV19	TRBD2	few	TRBJ2-1	TGTGCCAGTAGTATCGGCAGGACTAGCCAACACAATGGGCAGTTCTTC	CASSIGRTSQHNGQFF
TRBV18	NA	many	TRBJ2-7	TGTGCCAGCTCACCACCGGGACACCGAACCCCCTACGAGCAGTACTTC	CASSPPGHRTPYEQYF
TRBV5-1	TRBD1	NA	TRBJ1-2	TGCGCCAGCAGCTTGGCCTACCCTGGACAGGGTGGGCACTATGGCTACACCTTC	CASSLAYPGQGGHYGYTF
TRBV19	TRBD1	many	TRBJ2-1	TGTGCCAGTAGTAGCGGACAGGGACACGAGCAGTTCTTC	CASSSGQGHEQFF
TRBV5-6	NA	NA	TRBJ2-5	TGTGCCAGCAGCTTGGGGCTCCATGGGACCCAGTACTTC	CASSLGLHGTQYF
TRBV12-3/TRBV12-4	NA	many	TRBJ2-3	TGTGCCAGCAGTCGCGGGGCCAGCACAGATACGCAGTATTTT	CASSRGASTDTQYF
TRBV6-5	TRBD1	many	TRBJ2-1	TGTGCCAGCAGGGGGGACAGGGGACCGTACAATGAGCAGTTCTTC	CASRGDRGPYNEQFF
TRBV12-3/TRBV12-4	TRBD2	few	TRBJ2-1	TGTGCCAGCAGTGGACTAGCGGGAGGGAGCTCCTACAATGAGCAGTTCTTC	CASSGLAGGSSYNEQFF
TRBV5-1	NA	few	TRBJ1-5	TGCGCCAGCGGATATGGTTTGGGGTGCAATCAGCCCCAGCATTTT	CASGYGLGCNQPQHF
TRBV28	NA	few	TRBJ2-1	TGTGCCAGCAGGTACCTCCGGGACACTTACTACAATGAGCAGTTCTTC	CASRYLRDTYYNEQFF